This T cell receptor (beta chain) was recovered during a study of CD8 T cells in ankylosing spondylitis. Study outcomes and limitations: The study looked at matched synovial fluid samples from ankylosing spondylitis patients. Disease-linked clones were reported to be significantly enriched there.

This clonotype has ten or more counts. What it recognizes is unknown. TCRdb itself ran the 5' RACE reads through MiXCR, one entry per CDR3 protein. The table includes about 230,000 distinct CDR3 sequences, less than 9.5% detected once. The sample was blood, either unsorted or a sorted T cell fraction (not recorded which). This sequence was found in a female donor with ankylosing spondylitis or in good health (not recorded which).

This chain's CDR3 is CASSQALGRVEQYF. The CDR3 region has the DNA TGCGCCAGCAGCCAAGCCTTGGGGCGGGTCGAGCAGTACTTC. The chain joins TRBV4-3 to TRBJ2-7; possibly TRBD1 or TRBD2 for D (5 bases each). CDR3 size: 14 residues. V lost 1 base, J lost 6 bases, and 13 bases lay in between. Germline V gene lookup returns CDR1 LGHNA and CDR2 YSLEER.